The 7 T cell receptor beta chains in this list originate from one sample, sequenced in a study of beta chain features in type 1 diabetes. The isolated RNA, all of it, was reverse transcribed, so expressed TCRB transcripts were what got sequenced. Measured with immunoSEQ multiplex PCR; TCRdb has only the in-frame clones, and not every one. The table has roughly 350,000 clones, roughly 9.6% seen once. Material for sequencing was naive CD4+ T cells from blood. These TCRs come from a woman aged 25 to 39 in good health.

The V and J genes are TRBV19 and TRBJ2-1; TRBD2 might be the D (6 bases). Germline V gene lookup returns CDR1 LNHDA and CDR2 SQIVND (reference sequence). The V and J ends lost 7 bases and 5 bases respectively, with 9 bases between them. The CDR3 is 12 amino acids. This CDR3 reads CASIGLNNEQFF. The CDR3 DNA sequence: TGTGCCAGTATCGGACTAAACAATGAGCAGTTCTTC.

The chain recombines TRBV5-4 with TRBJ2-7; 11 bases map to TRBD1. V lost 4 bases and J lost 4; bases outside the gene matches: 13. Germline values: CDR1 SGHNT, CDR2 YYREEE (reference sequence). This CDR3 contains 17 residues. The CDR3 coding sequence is TGTGCCAGCAGCCCTGGACAGGGGGCACGTAAAGGGTACGAGCAGTACTTC. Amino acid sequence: CASSPGQGARKGYEQYF.

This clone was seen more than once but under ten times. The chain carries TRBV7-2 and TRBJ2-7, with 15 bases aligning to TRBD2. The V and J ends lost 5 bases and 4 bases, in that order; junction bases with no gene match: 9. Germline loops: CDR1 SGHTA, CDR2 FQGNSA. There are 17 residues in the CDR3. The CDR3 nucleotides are TGTGCCAGCAGCGCCTTGGGACTAGCGGGAGGCGGGTACGAGCAGTACTTC. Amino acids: CASSALGLAGGGYEQYF.

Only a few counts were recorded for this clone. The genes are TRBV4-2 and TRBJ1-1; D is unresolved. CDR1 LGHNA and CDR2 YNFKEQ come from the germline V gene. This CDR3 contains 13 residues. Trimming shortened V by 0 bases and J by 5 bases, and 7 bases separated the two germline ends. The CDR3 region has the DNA TGTGCCAGCAGCCAAGACCCGGGGACTGAAGCTTTCTTT. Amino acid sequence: CASSQDPGTEAFF.

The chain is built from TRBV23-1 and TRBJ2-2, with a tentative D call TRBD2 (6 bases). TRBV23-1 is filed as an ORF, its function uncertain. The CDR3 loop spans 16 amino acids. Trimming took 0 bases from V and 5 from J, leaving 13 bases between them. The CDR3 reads CASSQSWQGGTGELFF. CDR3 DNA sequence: TGCGCCAGCAGTCAATCGTGGCAGGGAGGAACCGGGGAGCTGTTTTTT.

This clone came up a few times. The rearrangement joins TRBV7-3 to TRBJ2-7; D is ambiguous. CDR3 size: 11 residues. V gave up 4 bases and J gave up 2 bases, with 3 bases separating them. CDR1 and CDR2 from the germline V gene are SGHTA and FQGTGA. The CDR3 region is CASSSTYEQYF. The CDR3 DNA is TGTGCCAGCAGCTCCACCTACGAGCAGTACTTC.

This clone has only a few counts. The CDR3 reads CASSLFRNTEAFF. The CDR3 nucleotides read TGTGCCAGCAGTTTATTCAGGAACACTGAAGCTTTCTTT. V usage is TRBV28 and J usage is TRBJ1-1, with D uncertain. The CDR3 totals 13 residues. V dropped 1 base and J dropped 1 base, with 4 bases sitting between them. Per germline, CDR1 MDHEN and CDR2 SYDVKM.